Listed here are 24 T cell receptor beta chains from one sample, sequenced in a study of blood T cell repertoires in COVID-19. The protocol was immunoSEQ multiplex PCR, while the TCRdb copy is restricted to in-frame clones and leaves out a portion. The table shows approximately 310,000 clones, with about 90% occurring only once. Sequenced: peripheral blood. The receptors were sampled from a woman between 45 and 65 years old who had recovered from COVID-19.

The rearrangement uses TRBV5-1 and TRBJ2-7; TRBD1 aligns across 9 bases. Germline CDR1 is SGHRS and CDR2 is YFSETQ. The V gene end was trimmed by 4 bases and the J gene end by 5 bases; junction bases not matched to a gene: 4. The CDR3 runs to 13 residues. The CDR3 loop is CASSLDRGDEQYF. CDR3 nucleotide sequence: TGCGCCAGCAGCCTCGACAGGGGGGACGAGCAGTACTTC.

The CDR3 DNA reads TGTGCCAGCAGCAACAGGACAGGGCATACAAATCAAGAGACCCAGTACTTC. Amino acid sequence: CASSNRTGHTNQETQYF. This sequence joins TRBV21-1 and TRBJ2-5; the listed D gene, TRBD1, was not tested against the DNA. TRBV21-1 is labeled a pseudogene. CDR3 length: 17 amino acids.

The rearrangement joins TRBV10-3 to TRBJ2-5, with D unclear. V lost 3 bases, J lost 5 bases, and 13 bases lay in between. CDR3 length: 14 amino acids. Germline V gene sequence: CDR1 ENHRY, CDR2 SYGVKD. CDR3 protein: CAISENPTQETQYF. DNA of the CDR3: TGTGCCATCAGTGAAAATCCCACACAGGAGACCCAGTACTTC.

This clone appeared once. The V call is TRBV28, the J call TRBJ2-5, with 8 nucleotides matching TRBD1. The J segment lost 1 base and the V segment lost 6 bases, leaving 4 bases of the junction unmatched. CDR3 length: 14 residues. CDR1 is MDHEN, CDR2 SYDVKM, per germline. In DNA, the CDR3 is TGTGCCAGCAGCCGGACAGGGTCCCAAGAGACCCAGTACTTC. As protein: CASSRTGSQETQYF.

V and J are TRBV4-1 and TRBJ2-7, with D tentatively TRBD1 (6 bases). The length of the CDR3 is 15 residues. Germline V gene lookup returns CDR1 MGHRA and CDR2 YSYEKL. V lost 0 bases to trimming and J lost 0 bases, with 9 bases between them. DNA of the CDR3: TGCGCCAGCAGCCAAGACGACAGGACCTCCTACGAGCAGTACTTC. Translating gives CASSQDDRTSYEQYF.

The rearrangement uses TRBV28 and TRBJ2-7; TRBD2 agrees at 8 bases. This CDR3 is built from 14 residues. V lost 2 bases, J lost 4 bases, and 4 bases stayed unmatched. Germline values: CDR1 MDHEN, CDR2 SYDVKM. The DNA of the CDR3 is TGTGCCAGCAGTTTACACGGGGGGGCTTACGAGCAGTACTTC. Residues: CASSLHGGAYEQYF. Filled out from reference TRBV28 and TRBJ2-7, the complete variable domain reads DVKVTQSSRYLVKRTGEKVFLECVQDMDHENMFWYRQDPGLGLRLIYFSYDVKMKEKGDIPEGYSVSREKKERFSLILESASTNQTSMYLCASSLHGGAYEQYFGPGTRLTVT.

The chain recombines TRBV12-3 or TRBV12-4 with TRBJ1-2, with TRBD1 matching over 9 bases. CDR3 length: 13 amino acids. V lost 5 bases to trimming and J lost 2 bases; unmatched junction nucleotides: 0. Here the CDR3 DNA reads TGTGCCAGCAGTGGACAGGGGAACTATGGCTACACCTTC. It is translated as CASSGQGNYGYTF.

This clone was detected only once. V is TRBV25-1 and J is TRBJ2-5; 12 bases match TRBD1. With V trimmed by 5 bases and J by 4 bases, 5 bases remained unmatched. The CDR3 length is 15 residues. Germline V lookup: CDR1 MGHDK, CDR2 SYGVNS. DNA for the CDR3: TGTGCCAGCAGTATGGGACAGGGGGCCGCAGAGACCCAGTACTTC. The encoded protein is CASSMGQGAAETQYF.

The chain is built from TRBV12-3 or TRBV12-4 and TRBJ2-5; D call uncertain. The CDR3 has 11 amino acids. Trimming stripped 5 bases from V and 4 bases from J, with 5 bases between. CDR3 region: CASSNRETQYF. In DNA, the CDR3 is TGTGCCAGCAGTAATAGAGAGACCCAGTACTTC.

Details on this clone: Other DNA sequences from this sample encode an identical CDR3 as well. This sequence joins TRBV6-5 and TRBJ1-6; the match to TRBD1 covers 10 bases. The CDR3 covers 15 residues. Per the germline V gene, CDR1 is MNHEY and CDR2 is SVGAGI. Trimming removed 1 base from V and 7 bases from J; junction bases left unmatched: 1. The CDR3 region has the DNA TGTGCCAGCAGTTACTTGGGACAGGGGAATTCACCCCTCCACTTT. It codes for CASSYLGQGNSPLHF.

The V gene is TRBV28, the J gene TRBJ1-2; 9 nucleotides agree with TRBD1. Germline V lookup: CDR1 MDHEN, CDR2 SYDVKM. CDR3 length: 14 residues. Trimming took 6 bases from V and 3 from J; bases not matched to a gene: 5. CDR3 nucleotide sequence: TGTGCCAGCAGGACGGACAGGGGAGACTATGGCTACACCTTC. This gives the protein CASRTDRGDYGYTF.

The chain has TRBV7-8 and TRBJ2-5; 7 bases are shared with TRBD1. Trimming removed 0 bases from V and 14 bases from J; junction bases left unmatched: 15. The CDR3 sequence is 15 residues long. Germline lookup yields CDR1 SGHVS and CDR2 FQNEAQ. The CDR3, as DNA: TGTGCCAGCAGCTTAGCGGGTTCCCTGGGACAGAAGCCTTACTTC. The encoded protein is CASSLAGSLGQKPYF.

The chain has TRBV19 and TRBJ1-1, with TRBD1 identical over 7 bases. V lost 3 bases to trimming and J lost 0 bases; unmatched junction nucleotides: 7. The length of the CDR3 is 16 residues. The germline V gene encodes CDR1 LNHDA and CDR2 SQIVND (reference sequence). For the CDR3, the DNA is TGTGCCAGTAGTATTCAGCCCGGGACAGTGAACACTGAAGCTTTCTTT. This translates into CASSIQPGTVNTEAFF.

This clone was picked up one time. At the DNA level, this CDR3 is encoded by other sequences in the same sample as well. The chain employs TRBV5-1 and TRBJ1-1; 8 bases line up with TRBD1. The germline gives CDR1 SGHRS, CDR2 YFSETQ. J lost 0 bases, V lost 4 bases, and 5 bases had no gene match. This CDR3 is built from 15 residues. The chain's CDR3 is CASSSPTGVNTEAFF. The CDR3 DNA reads TGCGCCAGCAGCAGCCCGACAGGGGTGAACACTGAAGCTTTCTTT.

The chain uses TRBV11-3 and TRBJ2-1; perhaps TRBD1 as D (6 bases). Between the trimmed V and J ends, which lost 1 base and 12 bases, there was a span of 13 bases. The CDR3 has 13 residues. CDR1 and CDR2 (germline): SGHNT, YENEEA. CDR3 region: CASSLGQGSRQFF. DNA of the CDR3: TGTGCCAGCAGCTTAGGGCAGGGGTCCAGGCAGTTCTTC.

The J gene is TRBJ2-2, the V gene TRBV11-1, with D possibly matching TRBD1 (6 bases). CDR1 SGHAT and CDR2 FQDESV come from the germline V gene (reference sequence). V was trimmed by 2 bases and J by 1 base, leaving 8 bases between them. CDR3 length: 15 amino acids. Here the CDR3 reads CASSLLRGNTGELFF. The CDR3 DNA reads as TGTGCCAGCAGCTTACTCAGGGGGAACACCGGGGAGCTGTTTTTT.

This clone appeared a few times. The chain uses TRBV28 and TRBJ1-1; possibly TRBD1 for D (5 bases). Germline-derived CDR1 and CDR2 are MDHEN and SYDVKM. V was clipped by 3 bases and J by 1 base, with 12 bases between them. The CDR3 consists of 15 residues. The CDR3 nucleotides are TGTGCCAGCAGTTTTAGACAGCTGGGGAACACTGAAGCTTTCTTT. This translates into CASSFRQLGNTEAFF.

This clone was seen only once. V and J are TRBV5-5 and TRBJ2-1, with 9 bases lining up with TRBD2. CDR1 is SGHKS, CDR2 YYEKEE, per germline (reference sequence). The V gene end was trimmed by 1 base and the J gene end by 7 bases; junction bases not matched to a gene: 6. The CDR3 covers 15 residues. The CDR3 nucleotides read TGTGCCAGCAGCTTGTTCACTAGCGGGCCGAATGAGCAGTTCTTC. It codes for CASSLFTSGPNEQFF.

V gene TRBV5-1 combines with J gene TRBJ2-1, with 8 nucleotides matching TRBD2. V trimming: 3 bases; J trimming: 4 bases; junction bases outside the gene matches: 6. The CDR3 sequence is 15 residues long. CDR1 is SGHRS and CDR2 is YFSETQ in the germline V gene. The CDR3 loop is CASSSGGAWYNEQFF. The CDR3 DNA follows: TGCGCCAGCAGCTCCGGGGGGGCCTGGTACAATGAGCAGTTCTTC.

The rearrangement joins TRBV18 to TRBJ1-5; D gene ambiguous. The germline V gene encodes CDR1 KGHSH and CDR2 LQKENI. The V end lost 2 bases, the J end lost 1 base, and 12 bases lay between the germline ends. The CDR3 extends over 16 amino acids. In DNA form, the CDR3 reads TGTGCCAGCTCACCATCAGTCACCGTAAGCAATCAGCCCCAGCATTTT. Translating it yields CASSPSVTVSNQPQHF.

V is TRBV7-2 and J is TRBJ1-6; D unclear. CDR1 and CDR2 (germline): SGHTA, FQGNSA. The V end was cut by 4 bases, the J end by 7 bases, with 17 bases between. CDR3 length equals 16 residues. CDR3 residues: CASSWAGPPSNSPLHF. The CDR3 nucleotides read TGTGCCAGCAGCTGGGCGGGTCCCCCCTCCAATTCACCCCTCCACTTT.

The chain links TRBV28 to TRBJ2-3; D is ambiguous. Germline V CDR1 and CDR2: MDHEN, SYDVKM. The CDR3 loop spans 15 amino acids. V lost 1 base and J 3 bases, leaving 11 bases between the germline ends. CDR3: CASSLLGKSTDTQYF. For the CDR3, the DNA is TGTGCCAGCAGTTTATTGGGCAAATCGACAGATACGCAGTATTTT.

This chain links TRBV6-6 with TRBJ1-5, with D possibly being TRBD1 (5 bases). Germline CDR1 is MNHNY and CDR2 is SVGAGI (reference sequence). The CDR3 is 14 amino acids. V was trimmed by 7 bases and J by 7 bases, leaving 17 bases between them. CDR3 residues: CASTSHDSPQPQHF. The CDR3 bases are TGTGCCAGCACCTCCCATGACAGTCCCCAGCCCCAGCATTTT.

The rearrangement joins TRBV4-3 to TRBJ1-3; TRBD1 might be the D (5 bases). Germline V gene lookup returns CDR1 LGHNA and CDR2 YSLEER. Trimming cost V 3 bases and J 0 bases, with 6 bases left between them. This CDR3 region has 14 residues. The CDR3 DNA reads as TGCGCCAGCAGCCATGACAGCTCTGGAAACACCATATATTTT. Its translation: CASSHDSSGNTIYF.